These 3 T cell receptor beta chains originate from one sample sequenced in a study of identical twins (dated by TCRdb to 2015 to 2016). Receptor amplification or capture employed 5' RACE. TCRdb shows the sequencer as Illumina HiSeq 2000. Using fastp trimming at Q25 and MiXCR clonotype assembly, TCRdb reanalyzed the public sequencing data and kept in-frame beta chains. Each CDR3 protein gets just one entry, which takes the most common genes and DNA from the rows behind it. The sample data list roughly 1,500,000 distinct CDR3 sequences, and about 32% of these were observed just once. The ten largest clones represent 0.25% to 0.3% of the sample. Sequenced sample: cord blood. The receptors here all came from a newborn girl in good health.

DNA for the CDR3: TGCAGTGCTAGATATCGTGGGAGTGGAACCTACAATGAGCAGTTCTTC. Its protein product is CSARYRGSGTYNEQFF. The rearrangement joins TRBV20-1 to TRBJ2-1, with a weak D call TRBD2 (5 bases). This CDR3 comprises 16 residues. In germline, CDR1 is DFQATT, CDR2 SNEGSKA (reference sequence). The V and J ends lost 2 bases and 2 bases respectively, with 16 bases between them.

V usage is TRBV25-1 and J usage is TRBJ2-3; TRBD2 aligns across 9 bases. Trimming at V came to 1 base and at J to 3 bases, leaving 5 bases not matched to a gene. The CDR3 contains 16 residues. Germline V gene lookup returns CDR1 MGHDK and CDR2 SYGVNS. The CDR3 is CASSESSGRRTDTQYF. The CDR3 nucleotides are TGTGCCAGCAGTGAATCAAGCGGGAGGAGGACAGATACGCAGTATTTT.

This clonotype was detected only a few times. The V gene is TRBV4-2, the J gene TRBJ2-5; 14 nucleotides agree with TRBD2. The CDR3 extends over 19 amino acids. In germline, CDR1 is LGHNA, CDR2 YNFKEQ. Losses at the gene ends were 0 bases for V and 2 bases for J; bases not matched to a gene: 8. DNA of the CDR3: TGTGCCAGCAGCCAAGAGGGACTAGCGGGGGCACAGTCTCAAGAGACCCAGTACTTC. As protein: CASSQEGLAGAQSQETQYF.